This TCR beta chain was sequenced for a study of T cells in localized non-small cell lung cancer. With 5 bases removed from V and 7 bases from J, the gap between germline ends came to 14 bases. The CDR3 has 13 amino acids. The study's findings and limits: Adjacent uninvolved lung tissue had the highest T cell clonality, exceeding tumor.

The repertoire was sequenced with immunoSEQ multiplex PCR; TCRdb's copy has only in-frame clones and lacks some. Of about 2,200 clones detected, about 28% appear once; the ten largest clones hold 25% to 30%. In this sample, this clone turned up a few times. Its cognate antigen is unknown. The rearrangement uses TRBV6-7 and TRBJ1-1; the D gene is possibly TRBD1 (5 bases). TRBV6-7 is reported as an ORF; its role is uncertain. The input for sequencing was normal lung tissue next to the tumor, taken before any cancer treatment. The receptor was derived from a man aged 35-75 years with stage I lung adenocarcinoma. The CDR3 spells CASSERGRDEAFF. The CDR3 DNA is TGTGCCAGCAGTGAGCGGGGCAGGGATGAAGCTTTCTTT.